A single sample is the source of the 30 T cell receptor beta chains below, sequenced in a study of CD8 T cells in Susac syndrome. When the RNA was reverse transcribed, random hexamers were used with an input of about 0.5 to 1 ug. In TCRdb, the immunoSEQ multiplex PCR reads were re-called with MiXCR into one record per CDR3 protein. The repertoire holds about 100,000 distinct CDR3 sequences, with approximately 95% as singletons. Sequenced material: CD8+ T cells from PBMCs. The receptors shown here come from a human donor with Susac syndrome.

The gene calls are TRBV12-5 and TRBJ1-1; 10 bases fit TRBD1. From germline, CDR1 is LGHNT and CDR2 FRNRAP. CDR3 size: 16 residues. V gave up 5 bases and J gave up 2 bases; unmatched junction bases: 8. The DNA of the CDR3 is TGTGCTAGTGGTATCGGGACAGGGGAGAACAACACTGAAGCTTTCTTT. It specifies CASGIGTGENNTEAFF. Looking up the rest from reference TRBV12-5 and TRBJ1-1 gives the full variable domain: DARVTQTPRHKVTEMGQEVTMRCQPILGHNTVFWYRQTMMQGLELLAYFRNRAPLDDSGMPKDRFSAEMPDATLATLKIQPSEPRDSAVYFCASGIGTGENNTEAFFGQGTRLTVV.

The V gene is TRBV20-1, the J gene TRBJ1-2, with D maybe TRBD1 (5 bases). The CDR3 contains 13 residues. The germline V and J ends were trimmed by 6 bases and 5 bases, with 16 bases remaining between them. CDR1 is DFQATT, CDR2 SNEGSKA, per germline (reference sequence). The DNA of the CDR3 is TGCAGTGCGCGGGACGGTGGAAGATATGGCTACACCTTC. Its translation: CSARDGGRYGYTF.

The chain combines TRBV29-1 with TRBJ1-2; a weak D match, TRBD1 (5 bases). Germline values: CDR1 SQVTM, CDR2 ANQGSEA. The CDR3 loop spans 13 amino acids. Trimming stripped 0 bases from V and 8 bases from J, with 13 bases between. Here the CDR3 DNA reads TGCAGCGTTGAAGATCCTGGGACGTGGGGCTACACCTTC. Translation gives CSVEDPGTWGYTF. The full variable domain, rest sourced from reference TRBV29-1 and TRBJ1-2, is SAVISQKPSRDICQRGTSLTIQCQVDSQVTMMFWYRQQPGQSLTLIATANQGSEATYESGFVIDKFPISRPNLTFSTLTVSNMSPEDSSIYLCSVEDPGTWGYTFGSGTRLTVV.

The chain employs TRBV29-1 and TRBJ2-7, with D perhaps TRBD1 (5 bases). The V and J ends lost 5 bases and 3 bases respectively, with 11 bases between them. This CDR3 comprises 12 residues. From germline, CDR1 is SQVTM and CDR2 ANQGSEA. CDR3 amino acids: CSVRGSHYEQYF. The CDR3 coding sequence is TGCAGCGTTAGGGGCAGCCACTACGAGCAGTACTTC.

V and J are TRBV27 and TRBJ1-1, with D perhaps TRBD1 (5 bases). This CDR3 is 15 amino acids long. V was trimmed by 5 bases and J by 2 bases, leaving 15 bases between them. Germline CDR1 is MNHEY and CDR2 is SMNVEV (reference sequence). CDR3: CASSPSSGPNTEAFF. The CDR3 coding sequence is TGTGCCAGCAGTCCATCGTCGGGGCCCAACACTGAAGCTTTCTTT.

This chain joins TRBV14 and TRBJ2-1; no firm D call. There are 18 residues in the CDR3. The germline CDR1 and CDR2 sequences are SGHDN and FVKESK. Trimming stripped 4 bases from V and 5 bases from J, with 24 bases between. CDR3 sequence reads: CASSPSVSLGAPNNEQFF. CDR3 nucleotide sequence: TGTGCCAGCAGCCCCAGTGTAAGTCTGGGCGCCCCCAACAATGAGCAGTTCTTC.

The CDR3: CSVEGLEVYNEQFF. DNA of the CDR3: TGCAGCGTTGAGGGACTAGAGGTCTACAATGAGCAGTTCTTC. The chain uses TRBV29-1 and TRBJ2-1; 8 positions agree with TRBD2. V shed 3 bases, J shed 3 bases, and the junction held 4 bases outside the gene matches. CDR3 length: 14 residues. Germline V gene sequence: CDR1 SQVTM, CDR2 ANQGSEA.

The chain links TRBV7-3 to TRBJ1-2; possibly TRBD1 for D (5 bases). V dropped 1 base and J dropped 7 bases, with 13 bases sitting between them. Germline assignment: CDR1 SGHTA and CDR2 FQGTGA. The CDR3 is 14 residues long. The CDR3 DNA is TGTGCCAGCAGCTTAAAGGGTCGGAGGGGTGGCTACACCTTC. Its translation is CASSLKGRRGGYTF.

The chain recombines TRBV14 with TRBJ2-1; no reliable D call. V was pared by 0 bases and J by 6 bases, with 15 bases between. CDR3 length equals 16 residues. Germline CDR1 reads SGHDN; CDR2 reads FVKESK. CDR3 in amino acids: CASSQDLSQSGNEQFF. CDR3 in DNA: TGTGCCAGCAGCCAAGATTTGTCCCAGAGTGGCAATGAGCAGTTCTTC.

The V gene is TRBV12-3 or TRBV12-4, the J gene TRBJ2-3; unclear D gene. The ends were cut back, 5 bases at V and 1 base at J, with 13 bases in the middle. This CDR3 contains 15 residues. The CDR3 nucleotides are TGTGCCAGCAGTCCCACGACCAGCCGCACAGATACGCAGTATTTT. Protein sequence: CASSPTTSRTDTQYF.

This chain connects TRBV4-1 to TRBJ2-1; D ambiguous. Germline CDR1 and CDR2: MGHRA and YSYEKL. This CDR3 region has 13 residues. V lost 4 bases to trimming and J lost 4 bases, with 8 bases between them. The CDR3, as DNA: TGCGCCAGCAGCCCAGACGCTTACAATGAGCAGTTCTTC. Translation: CASSPDAYNEQFF.

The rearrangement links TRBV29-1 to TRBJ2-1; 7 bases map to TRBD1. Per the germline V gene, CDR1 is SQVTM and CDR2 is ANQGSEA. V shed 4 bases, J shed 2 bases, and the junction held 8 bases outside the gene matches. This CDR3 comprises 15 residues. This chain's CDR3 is CSVGGGAKPYNEQFF. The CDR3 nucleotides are TGCAGCGTTGGAGGGGGCGCGAAACCCTACAATGAGCAGTTCTTC.

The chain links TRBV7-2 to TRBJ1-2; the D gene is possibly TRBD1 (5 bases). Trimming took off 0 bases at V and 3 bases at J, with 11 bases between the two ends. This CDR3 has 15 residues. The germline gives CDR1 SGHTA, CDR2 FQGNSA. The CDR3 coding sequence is TGTGCCAGCAGCTTAGCTGGGGGTCTGGACTATGGCTACACCTTC. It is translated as CASSLAGGLDYGYTF.

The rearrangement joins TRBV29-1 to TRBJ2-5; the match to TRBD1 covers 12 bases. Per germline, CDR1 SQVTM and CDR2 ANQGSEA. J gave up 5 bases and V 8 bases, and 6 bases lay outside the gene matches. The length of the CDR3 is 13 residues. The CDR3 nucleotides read TGCAGCACGTGGGACAGGGGGCTTGAGACCCAGTACTTC. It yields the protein CSTWDRGLETQYF. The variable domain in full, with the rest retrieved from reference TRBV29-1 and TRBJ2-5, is SAVISQKPSRDICQRGTSLTIQCQVDSQVTMMFWYRQQPGQSLTLIATANQGSEATYESGFVIDKFPISRPNLTFSTLTVSNMSPEDSSIYLCSTWDRGLETQYFGPGTRLLVL.

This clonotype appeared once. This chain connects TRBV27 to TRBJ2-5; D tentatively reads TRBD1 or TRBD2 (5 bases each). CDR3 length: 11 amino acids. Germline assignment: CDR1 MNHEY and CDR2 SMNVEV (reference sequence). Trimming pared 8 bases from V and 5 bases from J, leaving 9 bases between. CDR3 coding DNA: TGTGCCAGCCAGAGGGGTGAGACCCAGTACTTC. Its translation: CASQRGETQYF.

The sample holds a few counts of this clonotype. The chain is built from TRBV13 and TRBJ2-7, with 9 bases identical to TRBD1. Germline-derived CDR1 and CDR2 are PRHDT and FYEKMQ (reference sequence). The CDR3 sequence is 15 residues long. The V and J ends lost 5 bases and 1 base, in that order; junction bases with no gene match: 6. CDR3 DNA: TGTGCCAGCAGCCCCCGAGGACAGGGGTCCTACGAGCAGTACTTC. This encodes CASSPRGQGSYEQYF.

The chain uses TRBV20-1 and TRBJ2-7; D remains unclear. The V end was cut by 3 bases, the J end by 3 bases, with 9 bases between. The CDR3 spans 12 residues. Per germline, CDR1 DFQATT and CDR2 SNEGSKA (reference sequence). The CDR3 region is CSASVGGYEQYF. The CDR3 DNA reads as TGCAGTGCTAGTGTCGGCGGCTACGAGCAGTACTTC.

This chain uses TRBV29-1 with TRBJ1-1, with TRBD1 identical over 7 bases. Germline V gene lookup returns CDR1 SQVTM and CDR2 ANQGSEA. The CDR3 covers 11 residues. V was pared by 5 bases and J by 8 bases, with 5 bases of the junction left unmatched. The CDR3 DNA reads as TGCAGCGTTCACCAGGACAGGGAAGCTTTCTTT. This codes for CSVHQDREAFF.

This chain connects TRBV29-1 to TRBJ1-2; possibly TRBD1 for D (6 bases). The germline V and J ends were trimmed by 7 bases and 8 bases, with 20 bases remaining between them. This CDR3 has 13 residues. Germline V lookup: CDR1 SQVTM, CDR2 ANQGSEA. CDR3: CSAELGGNEGYTF. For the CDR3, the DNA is TGCAGCGCCGAGCTAGGGGGAAACGAAGGCTACACCTTC.

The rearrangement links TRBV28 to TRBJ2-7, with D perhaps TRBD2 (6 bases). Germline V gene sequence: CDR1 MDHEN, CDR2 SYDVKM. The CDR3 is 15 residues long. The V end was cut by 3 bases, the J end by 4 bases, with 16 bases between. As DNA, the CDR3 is TGTGCCAGCAGTTTGGGGGGACGGGTAATTTACGAGCAGTACTTC. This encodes CASSLGGRVIYEQYF.

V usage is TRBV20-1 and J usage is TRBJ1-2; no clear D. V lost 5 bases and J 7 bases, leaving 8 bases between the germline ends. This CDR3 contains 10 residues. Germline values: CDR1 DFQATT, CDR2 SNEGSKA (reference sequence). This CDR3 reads CSADIRGYTF. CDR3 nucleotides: TGCAGTGCTGACATACGTGGCTACACCTTC.

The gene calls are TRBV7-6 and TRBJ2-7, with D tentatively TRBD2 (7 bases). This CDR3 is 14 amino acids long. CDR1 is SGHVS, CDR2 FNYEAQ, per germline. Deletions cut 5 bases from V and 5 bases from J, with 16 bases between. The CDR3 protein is CASSPSSGTHEQYF. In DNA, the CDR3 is TGTGCCAGCAGCCCGTCAAGCGGGACACACGAGCAGTACTTC.

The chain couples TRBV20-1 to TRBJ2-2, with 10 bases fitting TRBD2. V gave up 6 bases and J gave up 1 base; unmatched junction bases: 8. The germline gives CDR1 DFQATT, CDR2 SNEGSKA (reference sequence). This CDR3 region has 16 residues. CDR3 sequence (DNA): TGCAGTGCAACCCTCATAGCGGGGGGGAACACCGGGGAGCTGTTTTTT. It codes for CSATLIAGGNTGELFF.

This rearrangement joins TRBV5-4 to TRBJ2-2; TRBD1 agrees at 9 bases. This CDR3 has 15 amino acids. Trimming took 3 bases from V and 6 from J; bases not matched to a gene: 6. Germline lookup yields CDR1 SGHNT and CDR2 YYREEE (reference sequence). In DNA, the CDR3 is TGTGCCAGCAGCTCAGGGACAGGGAAGGCCGGGGAGCTGTTTTTT. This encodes CASSSGTGKAGELFF.

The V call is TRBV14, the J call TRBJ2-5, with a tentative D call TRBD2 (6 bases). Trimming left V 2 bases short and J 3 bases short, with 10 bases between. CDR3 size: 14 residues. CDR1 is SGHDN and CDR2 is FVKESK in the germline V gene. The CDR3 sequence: CASSQQGGEETQYF. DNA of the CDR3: TGTGCCAGCAGCCAACAGGGAGGAGAAGAGACCCAGTACTTC. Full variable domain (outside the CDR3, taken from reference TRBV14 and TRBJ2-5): EAGVTQFPSHSVIEKGQTVTLRCDPISGHDNLYWYRRVMGKEIKFLLHFVKESKQDESGMPNNRFLAERTGGTYSTLKVQPAELEDSGVYFCASSQQGGEETQYFGPGTRLLVL.

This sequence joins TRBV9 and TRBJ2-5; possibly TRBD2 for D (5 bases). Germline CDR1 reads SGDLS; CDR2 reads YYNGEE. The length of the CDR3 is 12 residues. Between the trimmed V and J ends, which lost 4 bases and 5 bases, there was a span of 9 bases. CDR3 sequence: CASSKREETQYF. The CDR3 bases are TGTGCCAGCAGCAAAAGGGAGGAGACCCAGTACTTC.

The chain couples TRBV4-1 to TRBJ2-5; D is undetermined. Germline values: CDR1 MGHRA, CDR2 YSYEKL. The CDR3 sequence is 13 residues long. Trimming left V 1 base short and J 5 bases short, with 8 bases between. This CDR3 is CASSQVVSETQYF. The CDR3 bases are TGCGCCAGCAGCCAAGTAGTTAGCGAGACCCAGTACTTC.

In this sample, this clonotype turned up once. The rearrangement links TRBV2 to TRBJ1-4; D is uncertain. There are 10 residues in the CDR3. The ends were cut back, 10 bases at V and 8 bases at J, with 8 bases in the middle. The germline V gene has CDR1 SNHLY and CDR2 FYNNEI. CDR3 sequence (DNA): TGTGCCAACGGTGGCGAAAAACTGTTTTTT. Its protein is CANGGEKLFF.

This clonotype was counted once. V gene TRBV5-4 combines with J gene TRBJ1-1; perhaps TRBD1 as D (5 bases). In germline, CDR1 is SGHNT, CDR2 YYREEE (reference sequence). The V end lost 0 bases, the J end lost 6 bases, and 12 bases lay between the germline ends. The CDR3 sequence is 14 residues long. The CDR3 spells CASSLAMSRAEAFF. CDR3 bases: TGTGCCAGCAGCTTGGCCATGAGCAGGGCTGAAGCTTTCTTT. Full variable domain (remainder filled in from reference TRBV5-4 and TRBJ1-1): ETGVTQSPTHLIKTRGQQVTLRCSSQSGHNTVSWYQQALGQGPQFIFQYYREEENGRGNFPPRFSGLQFPNYSSELNVNALELDDSALYLCASSLAMSRAEAFFGQGTRLTVV.

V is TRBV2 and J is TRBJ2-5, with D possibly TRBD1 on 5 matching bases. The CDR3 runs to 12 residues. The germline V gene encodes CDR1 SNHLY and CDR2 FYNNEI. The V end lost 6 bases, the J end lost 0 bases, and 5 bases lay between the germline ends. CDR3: CASRDNQETQYF. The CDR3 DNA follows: TGTGCCAGCAGGGACAACCAAGAGACCCAGTACTTC.